This T cell receptor (beta chain) was recorded in a study of blood T cell repertoires in COVID-19. Study background: Samples of COVID-19 (acute and convalescent) were obtained from the United States, Italy and Spain. In each case, the material was cDNA or gDNA derived from T cells, B-cell-depleted T cells, or PBMCs.

In the original analysis: Cell counts per sample came from amplifying reference gene primers. Assay used: immunoSEQ multiplex PCR; TCRdb lists only in-frame clones, some missing. Clone size and the V and J calls come from that table; the DNA yielded D and trimming. The sample carries about 220,000 clones, roughly 82% recorded once. Sample: peripheral blood. The sequence derives from a middle-aged man with active or convalescent COVID-19.

CDR3 nucleotide sequence: TGTGCCAGCAGTTACGGCACAACTAATGAAAAACTGTTTTTT. Residues: CASSYGTTNEKLFF. V usage is TRBV6-6 and J usage is TRBJ1-4; D uncertain. V was clipped by 2 bases and J by 0 bases, with 4 bases between them. Per germline, CDR1 MNHNY and CDR2 SVGAGI (reference sequence). This CDR3 is 14 amino acids long.